Below, one T cell receptor beta chain is given with its context. From germline, CDR1 is SQVTM and CDR2 ANQGSEA. Trimming pared 4 bases from V and 4 bases from J, leaving 7 bases between. The CDR3 is 12 residues long. The sample is drawn from a study of blood T cell repertoires in COVID-19. The method was immunoSEQ multiplex PCR; TCRdb's version includes in-frame clones alone and lacks a portion of them. The data show approximately 180,000 clones, with around 85% seen just once and 9.8% held by the top ten. The chain has TRBV29-1 and TRBJ1-4; D might be TRBD1 (5 bases). This TCR was recovered from a woman older than 75 with acute or convalescent COVID-19. The specimen was peripheral blood. The CDR3 region is CSVVGLNEKLFF. CDR3 bases: TGCAGCGTTGTGGGGCTTAATGAAAAACTGTTTTTT.